Each of the 29 T cell receptor beta chains below was sequenced from the same sample in a study of post-analysis software for immune sequencing data. Their cognate antigens are unknown. Presence of unique molecular identifiers characterized the TCR beta cDNA libraries. A single record per CDR3 protein comes from TCRdb applying MiXCR to the PCR reads. Seen here are about 540,000 distinct CDR3 sequences, 30% to 40% observed once, and the top ten hold under 7%. General study points: Roughly five TRBV segments appeared more often in patients than in controls, and TRBV5-6, TRBV5-1 and TRBV20-1 were among these.

Material: blood. Receptors were obtained from a girl aged 2 to 17 with multiple sclerosis.

This clonotype was recorded a few times. This chain joins TRBV5-1 and TRBJ2-5, with D possibly matching TRBD2 (5 bases). CDR1 is SGHRS, CDR2 YFSETQ, per germline. The V end was cut by 3 bases, the J end by 1 base, with 10 bases between. This CDR3 region has 14 residues. The CDR3 DNA reads TGCGCCAGCAGCTCCGGACTGATCCAAGAGACCCAGTACTTC. It translates to CASSSGLIQETQYF.

The V and J genes are TRBV2 and TRBJ2-3; weak D call: TRBD1 (6 bases). The V end lost 4 bases, the J end lost 1 base, and 12 bases lay between the germline ends. This CDR3 is 15 amino acids long. CDR1 and CDR2 (germline): SNHLY, FYNNEI. For the CDR3, the DNA is TGTGCCAGCAGTGCCCACAGGGATCGCACAGATACGCAGTATTTT. This translates into CASSAHRDRTDTQYF.

This clonotype came up a few times. V gene TRBV5-1 combines with J gene TRBJ2-1, with D uncertain. CDR1 and CDR2 (germline): SGHRS, YFSETQ. CDR3 length: 12 residues. The V end lost 1 base, the J end lost 10 bases, and 9 bases lay between the germline ends. The CDR3: CASSLPTWEQFF. Written as DNA, the CDR3 is TGCGCCAGCAGCTTGCCGACCTGGGAGCAGTTCTTC. Full variable domain (outside the CDR3, taken from reference TRBV5-1 and TRBJ2-1): KAGVTQTPRYLIKTRGQQVTLSCSPISGHRSVSWYQQTPGQGLQFLFEYFSETQRNKGNFPGRFSGRQFSNSRSEMNVSTLELGDSALYLCASSLPTWEQFFGPGTRLTVL.

CDR3 in DNA: TGTGCCAGCAGTTACTCAAGACAGGGGGGCGGCTACACCTTC. It yields the protein CASSYSRQGGGYTF. The V and J genes are TRBV6-6 and TRBJ1-2; 9 bases map to TRBD1. The CDR3 length is 14 residues. J lost 8 bases, V lost 0 bases, and 4 bases had no gene match. Looked up from germline, CDR1 is MNHNY and CDR2 is SVGAGI (reference sequence).

This clonotype was recorded a few times. The chain uses TRBV12-3 or TRBV12-4 and TRBJ2-5, with D tentatively TRBD2 (6 bases). The CDR3 has 14 residues. The V and J ends lost 5 bases and 5 bases respectively, with 15 bases between them. CDR3 amino acids: CASSPLTSVETQYF. Written as DNA, the CDR3 is TGTGCCAGCAGTCCCCTGACTAGTGTGGAGACCCAGTACTTC.

This clonotype appeared a few times. V gene TRBV7-9 combines with J gene TRBJ1-2, with D perhaps matching TRBD1 (5 bases). Germline values: CDR1 SEHNR, CDR2 FQNEAQ (reference sequence). The V end lost 4 bases, the J end lost 4 bases, and 16 bases lay between the germline ends. The CDR3 has 15 amino acids. The CDR3 region has the DNA TGTGCCAGCAGCTCGCATTCTTGGGGGTCCTATGGCTACACCTTC. Translating gives CASSSHSWGSYGYTF.

This clonotype was counted between two and nine times. The chain couples TRBV12-3 or TRBV12-4 to TRBJ2-5; D remains ambiguous. The germline V and J ends were trimmed by 5 bases and 2 bases, with 9 bases remaining between them. This CDR3 comprises 13 residues. The CDR3 here is CASSHRMQETQYF. The CDR3 DNA reads as TGTGCCAGCAGTCACCGGATGCAAGAGACCCAGTACTTC.

In its sample, this clonotype was seen a few times. The CDR3 reads CAIGVAGALGDTQYF. DNA for the CDR3: TGTGCCATCGGGGTCGCGGGGGCATTGGGAGATACGCAGTATTTT. The chain is built from TRBV10-3 and TRBJ2-3, with D possibly matching TRBD2 (7 bases). The CDR3 sequence is 15 residues long. Trimming stripped 8 bases from V and 5 bases from J, with 20 bases between. CDR1 ENHRY and CDR2 SYGVKD come from the germline V gene.

CDR3 sequence reads: CASSIGGRGSITDTQYF. CDR3 nucleotide sequence: TGTGCCAGCAGCATTGGGGGGAGGGGGTCCATCACAGATACGCAGTATTTT. V gene TRBV6-6 combines with J gene TRBJ2-3; perhaps TRBD2 as D (7 bases). Germline CDR1 MNHNY, CDR2 SVGAGI (reference sequence). V was clipped by 6 bases and J by 2 bases, with 21 bases between them. This CDR3 is built from 17 residues.

This clonotype was observed a handful of times. The V call is TRBV12-3 or TRBV12-4, the J call TRBJ2-3; D remains ambiguous. Deletions cut 5 bases from V and 3 bases from J, with 6 bases between. This CDR3 is built from 12 residues. The CDR3 reads CASSTQTDTQYF. The DNA for the CDR3 is TGTGCCAGCAGTACACAGACAGATACGCAGTATTTT.

CDR3 protein: CASREGQREAFF. DNA for the CDR3: TGTGCCAGCAGAGAAGGACAGCGCGAAGCTTTCTTT. The chain is built from TRBV6-5 and TRBJ1-1; a weak D match, TRBD1 (6 bases). This CDR3 comprises 12 residues. Germline V lookup: CDR1 MNHEY, CDR2 SVGAGI. Trimming left V 6 bases short and J 8 bases short, with 13 bases between.

The J gene is TRBJ1-5, the V gene TRBV5-6; no clear D. The CDR3 totals 14 residues. V lost 3 bases to trimming and J lost 6 bases, with 13 bases between them. Germline values: CDR1 SGHDT, CDR2 YYEEEE. In nucleotides, the CDR3 is TGTGCCAGCAGCTGGGGTAGGGTCAGTCAGCCCCAGCATTTT. Its protein is CASSWGRVSQPQHF.

About this clonotype: One end of the junction fails to match germline, which may point to a read error. This chain links TRBV20-1 with TRBJ1-2, with 8 nucleotides matching TRBD1. The CDR3 runs 14 residues. Germline CDR1 reads DFQATT; CDR2 reads SNEGSKA (reference sequence). The CDR3 region is CGARDQGADYGYTF. In nucleotides, the CDR3 is TGCGGTGCTAGAGATCAGGGGGCGGACTATGGCTACACCTTC.

This clonotype has more than one count but fewer than ten. This sequence joins TRBV19 and TRBJ2-7, with TRBD1 matching over 7 bases. V was clipped by 6 bases and J by 3 bases; unmatched bases: 14. Germline CDR1 and CDR2: LNHDA and SQIVND (reference sequence). This CDR3 is built from 16 residues. The CDR3 protein is CASSGTAPGAYYEQYF. The CDR3 nucleotides are TGTGCCAGTAGCGGGACAGCCCCAGGGGCCTACTACGAGCAGTACTTC. Using reference TRBV19 and TRBJ2-7 for the parts outside the CDR3, the full variable domain is DGGITQSPKYLFRKEGQNVTLSCEQNLNHDAMYWYRQDPGQGLRLIYYSQIVNDFQKGDIAEGYSVSREKKESFPLTVTSAQKNPTAFYLCASSGTAPGAYYEQYFGPGTRLTVT.

This sequence joins TRBV5-1 and TRBJ2-5; the D gene is possibly TRBD1 (5 bases). The germline V gene has CDR1 SGHRS and CDR2 YFSETQ. Trimming cost V 4 bases and J 4 bases, with 11 bases left between them. This CDR3 comprises 13 residues. This CDR3 reads CASSPTVGETQYF. The DNA for the CDR3 is TGCGCCAGCAGCCCGACAGTGGGAGAGACCCAGTACTTC. Variable domain in full (rest from reference TRBV5-1 and TRBJ2-5): KAGVTQTPRYLIKTRGQQVTLSCSPISGHRSVSWYQQTPGQGLQFLFEYFSETQRNKGNFPGRFSGRQFSNSRSEMNVSTLELGDSALYLCASSPTVGETQYFGPGTRLLVL.

This clonotype was detected only once. V usage is TRBV29-1 and J usage is TRBJ2-3; D perhaps matches TRBD2 (5 bases). Trimming left V 6 bases short and J 0 bases short, with 10 bases between. The CDR3 is made up of 13 amino acids. Germline V gene sequence: CDR1 SQVTM, CDR2 ANQGSEA. The CDR3: CSVRTGSTDTQYF. In nucleotides, the CDR3 is TGCAGCGTCCGGACTGGTAGCACAGATACGCAGTATTTT.

The rearrangement links TRBV20-1 to TRBJ1-3; D ambiguous. V lost 2 bases and J lost 0, with 11 bases in between. The CDR3 contains 15 residues. Per the germline V gene, CDR1 is DFQATT and CDR2 is SNEGSKA (reference sequence). The CDR3 bases are TGCAGTGCTAGAACTTCGGGGTACTCTGGAAACACCATATATTTT. Protein product: CSARTSGYSGNTIYF.

This clonotype has more than one count but fewer than ten. The chain recombines TRBV9 with TRBJ1-1; unclear D gene. The germline gives CDR1 SGDLS, CDR2 YYNGEE. The V and J ends lost 6 bases and 5 bases respectively, with 14 bases between them. There are 13 residues in the CDR3. CDR3: CASKLIEGTEAFF. As DNA, the CDR3 is TGTGCCAGCAAGCTGATTGAGGGTACTGAAGCTTTCTTT.

The chain is built from TRBV29-1 and TRBJ1-2; a possible D gene is TRBD1 (5 bases). V shed 4 bases and J shed 2 bases, with 11 bases lying between them. Germline V gives CDR1 SQVTM, CDR2 ANQGSEA. The CDR3 totals 13 residues. This CDR3 is CSVGSRDNYGYTF. The CDR3 bases are TGCAGCGTTGGGAGCAGGGACAACTATGGCTACACCTTC.

The rearrangement links TRBV10-3 to TRBJ2-2; maybe TRBD2 (5 bases). The CDR3 sequence is 15 residues long. V shed 6 bases and J shed 4 bases, with 15 bases lying between them. The germline V gene has CDR1 ENHRY and CDR2 SYGVKD. Here the CDR3 DNA reads TGTGCCATCAGCTCTAGAGGGCCTCCCACCGGGGAGCTGTTTTTT. Its protein is CAISSRGPPTGELFF.

In this sample, this clonotype turned up a few times. The chain couples TRBV20-1 to TRBJ2-3, with 8 nucleotides matching TRBD1. Germline V gives CDR1 DFQATT, CDR2 SNEGSKA (reference sequence). The CDR3 is made up of 16 amino acids. V was clipped by 3 bases and J by 0 bases; unmatched bases: 8. In nucleotides, the CDR3 is TGCAGTGCTAGGATGGGACAGGCGCAAAGCACAGATACGCAGTATTTT. Its translation: CSARMGQAQSTDTQYF.

This rearrangement joins TRBV5-1 to TRBJ1-1; a weak D match, TRBD1 (6 bases). CDR1 and CDR2 (germline): SGHRS, YFSETQ. Deletions cut 0 bases from V and 1 base from J, with 10 bases between. The CDR3 spans 15 residues. The CDR3 sequence is CASSLAQGQNTEAFF. CDR3 sequence (DNA): TGCGCCAGCAGCTTGGCCCAGGGACAGAACACTGAAGCTTTCTTT.

This clonotype was seen repeatedly, ten times or more. The chain combines TRBV5-6 with TRBJ2-3; unclear D gene. This CDR3 is built from 13 residues. In germline, CDR1 is SGHDT, CDR2 YYEEEE. V lost 3 bases and J lost 2, with 7 bases in between. CDR3 residues: CASSSGDTDTQYF. The DNA of the CDR3 is TGTGCCAGCAGCTCCGGAGACACAGATACGCAGTATTTT.

In its sample, this clonotype was seen a few times. The chain employs TRBV6-5 and TRBJ2-5, with 10 bases aligning to TRBD2. Germline values: CDR1 MNHEY, CDR2 SVGAGI. The ends lost 0 bases at V and 4 bases at J; junction bases unmatched: 5. The CDR3 has 16 amino acids. The CDR3 spells CASSYSILAGIETQYF. In nucleotides, the CDR3 is TGTGCCAGCAGTTACTCGATACTAGCGGGGATAGAGACCCAGTACTTC.

The V gene is TRBV28, the J gene TRBJ1-2; D gene uncertain. Trimming took off 5 bases at V and 8 bases at J, with 12 bases between the two ends. Germline CDR1 is MDHEN and CDR2 is SYDVKM. The CDR3 runs 12 residues. DNA for the CDR3: TGTGCCAGCAGTCCCGGCCCCCGGGGCTACACCTTC. The encoded protein is CASSPGPRGYTF.

A note on this clonotype: The junction departs from germline at one end; a sequencing error may be responsible. The chain links TRBV5-1 to TRBJ1-1; the D gene is possibly TRBD1 (5 bases). Germline loops: CDR1 SGHRS, CDR2 YFSETQ. The CDR3 is made up of 15 amino acids. As DNA, the CDR3 is TGCGCCAGCAGCTCGTCGACAGCGATGAACGCTGAAGCTTTCTTT. It yields the protein CASSSSTAMNAEAFF.

The chain recombines TRBV9 with TRBJ2-1; TRBD1 or TRBD2 may be the D gene (6 bases each). CDR3 length: 16 residues. V lost 0 bases and J lost 6, with 16 bases in between. Per the germline V gene, CDR1 is SGDLS and CDR2 is YYNGEE. DNA of the CDR3: TGTGCCAGCAGCGTAGTAGGTTGGGGGGCTCTCAATGAGCAGTTCTTC. It specifies CASSVVGWGALNEQFF. Complete variable domain (other parts from reference TRBV9 and TRBJ2-1): DSGVTQTPKHLITATGQRVTLRCSPRSGDLSVYWYQQSLDQGLQFLIQYYNGEERAKGNILERFSAQQFPDLHSELNLSSLELGDSALYFCASSVVGWGALNEQFFGPGTRLTVL.

The rearrangement links TRBV6-1 to TRBJ2-7; the D gene is possibly TRBD2 (6 bases). The germline V gene encodes CDR1 MNHNS and CDR2 SASEGT. Trimming shortened V by 4 bases and J by 3 bases, and 16 bases separated the two germline ends. The CDR3 consists of 15 residues. The CDR3 nucleotides are TGTGCCAGCAGTGCCCGAGCAGGGCGGGACTACGAGCAGTACTTC. Protein product: CASSARAGRDYEQYF.

This clonotype was picked up one time. The rearrangement uses TRBV6-5 and TRBJ1-2; a weak D match, TRBD1 (6 bases). This CDR3 has 15 amino acids. Germline V gene lookup returns CDR1 MNHEY and CDR2 SVGAGI. The V and J ends lost 4 bases and 0 bases respectively, with 12 bases between them. CDR3 sequence: CASSSQGPTNYGYTF. The CDR3 DNA is TGTGCCAGCAGTTCGCAGGGGCCGACTAACTATGGCTACACCTTC.